Here is one T cell receptor beta chain with its context. Its antigen is unknown. Base qualities are missing; no much larger clone stands one base away. This sample stems from a study of beta chain features in type 1 diabetes (dated by TCRdb to 2017 to 2018). With respect to the entire study: No differences in mean age, gender distribution, total cell number or subset yield were found between patients and healthy donors. A total of roughly 100 million sorted cells were examined across all samples, and the number of cells per subset was strongly correlated with RNA yield. In the study, recently diagnosed type 1 diabetes patients and matched healthy donors were compared on the TCRB repertoires of their sorted circulating CD4+ T cell subsets. Whereas all 28 donors provided naive and central memory subsets, regulatory and stem cell-like memory subsets were isolated from just 8 patients and about 8 healthy donors.

All of the isolated RNA was reverse transcribed with the High Capacity cDNA Reverse Transcription Kit, so expressed TCRB transcripts were sequenced. Naive, central memory and regulatory T cell samples underwent deep immunoSEQ sequencing, averaging around 3.7 million total reads per sample. Sorted cells were lysed in RLT buffer, and RNA was extracted using DNase-treated RNeasy Micro or Mini kits according to cell number. To prevent cross-contamination, each cell subset was processed individually, whereas patient and healthy donor samples were processed jointly. Using the immunoSEQ multiplex PCR, TCRB sequences were amplified from cDNA into 87-bp fragments spanning the CDR3 region. Sequencing of the amplicons was done on the Illumina HiSeq platform. The original pipeline was this. PCR bias was corrected computationally using synthetic template baselines, and reads within Hamming distance 2 were collapsed, with unmergeable singletons discarded. Reads were aligned against IMGT to assign V, D and J genes, CDR3 length and insertions or deletions at six rearrangement sites. Within each subset, clonotype counts were normalized to sorted cell number, and only after that were true diversity and Gini coefficients computed with the tcR R package. Repertoire sharing was quantified using the overlap coefficient calculated on TCRB nucleotide sequences. TCRdb carries this immuneACCESS record with in-frame sequences only. Its versions omit some clonotypes, under half of them owing to an unresolved V gene in the studies checked, with the rest unexplained. The V and J calls and clone size were taken over from that table, and D and trimming were inferred from the DNA. The sample table contains roughly 130,000 clones; only one count was recorded for nearly 9.5% of them. The ten largest clones capture 0.68% of the sample.

A single peripheral blood draw of around 120 mL on average was collected from each donor into heparinised tubes. Naive, central memory, regulatory and stem cell-like memory CD4+ T cells were sorted on a BD FACSAria II using a panel including CD45RO, CCR7, CD25, CD127, CD95 and CD27. Every sorted population had a purity above 98%. PBMCs were isolated immediately by Lymphoprep density gradient centrifugation and stained directly without culture. So that batch effects would be minimized, each experiment stained and sorted samples in pairs, pairing one healthy donor with one patient. Trimming takes 3 bases from V and 5 bases from J, and the germline ends sit 10 bases apart. CDR3 length: 14 amino acids, cysteine to phenylalanine. The retained sequence is limited to the CDR3, 42 bases, with the frame set at the first base. The germline V gene gives CDR1 as SGHAT and CDR2 as FQNNGV. General conclusions and limits of the study: Naive, central memory and regulatory TCRB repertoires appeared more similar among patients than among healthy donors. PCR may preferentially amplify shorter templates, but because patient and control samples were amplified and corrected together, any resulting skew would affect both groups equally. Only small numbers of individuals were included in the HLA sub-analyses, which left unresolved whether HLA type had any influence on TCRB rearrangement. At VDJ recombination sites, patients with type 1 diabetes made fewer insertions and deleted more nucleotides, a pattern implying thymic rearrangement abnormalities. Type 1 diabetes patients showed a moderate but significant shortening of TCRB CDR3 length in all four CD4+ subsets. Sequencing cDNA rather than genomic DNA could over-represent highly expressing activated cells, although activation and CD3 levels did not differ between groups.

This chain is built from TRBV11-2 and TRBJ1-4; a tentative D call is TRBD1 (6 bases match). The specimen was central memory CD4+ T cells from blood. The receptor was derived from a man between 18 and 35 years old in good health. CDR3 region: CASSFQQGNEKLFF. The nucleotides are TGTGCCAGCAGCTTTCAGCAGGGGAATGAAAAACTGTTTTTT.